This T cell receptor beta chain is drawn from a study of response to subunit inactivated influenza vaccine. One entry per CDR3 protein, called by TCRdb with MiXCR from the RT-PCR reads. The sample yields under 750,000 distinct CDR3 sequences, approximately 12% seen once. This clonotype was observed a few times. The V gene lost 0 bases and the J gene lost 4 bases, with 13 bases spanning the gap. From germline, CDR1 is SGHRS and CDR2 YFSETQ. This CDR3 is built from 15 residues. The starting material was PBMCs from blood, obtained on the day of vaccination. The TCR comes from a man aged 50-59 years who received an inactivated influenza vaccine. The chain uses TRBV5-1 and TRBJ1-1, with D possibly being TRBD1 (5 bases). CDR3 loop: CASSLEWGSGTEAFF. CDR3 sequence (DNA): TGCGCCAGCAGCTTGGAATGGGGGAGTGGCACTGAAGCTTTCTTT.